The 17 T cell receptor beta chains presented below share a single source sample, sequenced in a study of cytomegalovirus exposure and HLA in healthy donors. Vbeta (60) and Jbeta (13) primers were used in the PCR. Some clones are missing from TCRdb's copy, which holds only in-frame ones; the method was immunoSEQ multiplex PCR. This sample has approximately 160,000 clones, with 70% to 90% found just once. Material for sequencing was PBMCs. The receptors were sampled from a young woman in good health and CMV-seronegative.

This clone was picked up one time. This chain connects TRBV28 to TRBJ2-3; TRBD2 agrees at 8 bases. Germline V gene lookup returns CDR1 MDHEN and CDR2 SYDVKM. Trimming took 8 bases from V and 3 from J; bases not matched to a gene: 7. This CDR3 region has 14 residues. CDR3 sequence (DNA): TGTGCCAGCCTTAGCGGGACCGCGACAGATACGCAGTATTTT. Translating gives CASLSGTATDTQYF.

The rearrangement joins TRBV28 to TRBJ1-5; 7 positions agree with TRBD1. CDR3 length: 15 residues. V dropped 2 bases and J dropped 6; count of bases not matched to a gene: 7. The germline CDR1 and CDR2 sequences are MDHEN and SYDVKM. CDR3 amino acids: CASSLPDRETQPQHF. CDR3 in DNA: TGTGCCAGCAGTTTACCCGACAGGGAGACTCAGCCCCAGCATTTT.

The chain carries TRBV6-1 and TRBJ1-1; maybe TRBD1 (6 bases). The CDR3 extends over 13 amino acids. In germline, CDR1 is MNHNS, CDR2 SASEGT. V lost 8 bases, J lost 2 bases, and 12 bases lay in between. The CDR3 protein is CASRDTFNTEAFF. The CDR3 coding sequence is TGTGCCAGCCGGGACACCTTTAACACTGAAGCTTTCTTT.

The rearrangement uses TRBV6-1 and TRBJ1-2; 9 bases line up with TRBD1. There are 14 residues in the CDR3. Unmatched junction bases numbered 3, after V lost 6 bases and J lost 1 base. Germline loops: CDR1 MNHNS, CDR2 SASEGT. DNA for the CDR3: TGTGCCAGCAGGGTGGACAGGGGTAACTATGGCTACACCTTC. Protein product: CASRVDRGNYGYTF.

The J gene is TRBJ2-1, the V gene TRBV4-3, with 9 bases fitting TRBD2. V trimming: 4 bases; J trimming: 4 bases; junction bases outside the gene matches: 8. From germline, CDR1 is LGHNA and CDR2 YSLEER. The CDR3 has 16 residues. CDR3 region: CASSRGSGLAYNEQFF. The CDR3 DNA reads TGCGCCAGCAGCCGAGGCAGCGGACTAGCGTACAATGAGCAGTTCTTC.

V and J are TRBV5-1 and TRBJ2-7; D may be TRBD2 (7 bases). V was cut by 5 bases and J by 4 bases, with 19 bases left in between. Germline assignment: CDR1 SGHRS and CDR2 YFSETQ. This CDR3 is built from 15 residues. CDR3 residues: CASSLTGGADYEQYF. The CDR3 DNA is TGCGCCAGCAGTCTGACGGGGGGCGCGGATTACGAGCAGTACTTC.

The chain recombines TRBV28 with TRBJ2-5, with 10 positions matching TRBD1. V dropped 9 bases and J dropped 3; count of bases not matched to a gene: 13. Germline values: CDR1 MDHEN, CDR2 SYDVKM. The CDR3 loop spans 16 amino acids. The CDR3 is CASVTGGVGKKETQYF. The CDR3 coding sequence is TGTGCCAGTGTGACAGGGGGCGTGGGGAAAAAAGAGACCCAGTACTTC.

This clone was recorded a few times. V gene TRBV7-9 combines with J gene TRBJ1-1; D remains ambiguous. V was shortened by 9 bases and J by 3 bases, with 14 bases between the two germline ends. The germline CDR1 and CDR2 sequences are SEHNR and FQNEAQ (reference sequence). The CDR3 is made up of 13 amino acids. CDR3 amino acids: CASRDEWDTEAFF. CDR3 bases: TGTGCCAGTCGGGATGAGTGGGACACTGAAGCTTTCTTT. Combining the CDR3 with reference TRBV7-9 and TRBJ1-1 gives the whole variable domain DTGVSQNPRHKITKRGQNVTFRCDPISEHNRLYWYRQTLGQGPEFLTYFQNEAQLEKSRLLSDRFSAERPKGSFSTLEIQRTEQGDSAMYLCASRDEWDTEAFFGQGTRLTVV.

CDR3 protein: CAISERQGLAAFF. CDR3 DNA sequence: TGTGCCATCAGTGAGCGGCAGGGGCTAGCAGCTTTCTTT. J is TRBJ1-1 and V is TRBV10-3; maybe TRBD1 (6 bases). From germline, CDR1 is ENHRY and CDR2 SYGVKD. The germline V and J ends were trimmed by 2 bases and 10 bases, with 14 bases remaining between them. The CDR3 runs to 13 residues.

The chain combines TRBV29-1 with TRBJ1-1; the D gene is possibly TRBD1 (6 bases). The V and J ends lost 6 bases and 4 bases respectively, with 18 bases between them. This CDR3 has 14 residues. Germline V lookup: CDR1 SQVTM, CDR2 ANQGSEA. For the CDR3, the DNA is TGCAGCGTAGCGAGGACAGCCCCAGGCACTGAAGCTTTCTTT. It translates to CSVARTAPGTEAFF.

This clone was found a few times. The chain carries TRBV7-3 and TRBJ2-7, with TRBD2 matching over 7 bases. Germline V gene lookup returns CDR1 SGHTA and CDR2 FQGTGA. V gave up 6 bases and J gave up 2 bases; unmatched junction bases: 7. The CDR3 length is 14 residues. CDR3 sequence (DNA): TGTGCCAGCAGTAAGGACGCGGGGGCCTACGAGCAGTACTTC. The encoded protein is CASSKDAGAYEQYF.

The chain employs TRBV6-1 and TRBJ2-7; the match to TRBD1 covers 8 bases. V gave up 0 bases and J gave up 0 bases; unmatched junction bases: 1. Germline V gene data show CDR1 as MNHNS and CDR2 as SASEGT. This CDR3 spans 15 amino acids. Written as DNA, the CDR3 is TGTGCCAGCAGTGAAGCCGGGACAGGCTCCTACGAGCAGTACTTC. Translated: CASSEAGTGSYEQYF.

This chain links TRBV4-3 with TRBJ1-2; the D is unclear. This CDR3 has 15 residues. With 0 bases removed from V and 5 bases from J, the gap between germline ends came to 13 bases. Per germline, CDR1 LGHNA and CDR2 YSLEER. The CDR3: CASSQDLTQQYGYTF. Written as DNA, the CDR3 is TGCGCCAGCAGCCAAGATCTCACCCAACAGTATGGCTACACCTTC.

This clone was recorded only once. The rearrangement uses TRBV5-4 and TRBJ2-5, with TRBD1 as a possible D gene (6 bases). Germline CDR1 reads SGHNT; CDR2 reads YYREEE (reference sequence). The CDR3 length is 16 residues. V lost 5 bases to trimming and J lost 0 bases, with 17 bases between them. DNA of the CDR3: TGTGCCAGCAGACCTCAGGGGCCGGCAAACCAAGAGACCCAGTACTTC. It is translated as CASRPQGPANQETQYF.

This clone is a singleton in its sample. This rearrangement joins TRBV28 to TRBJ2-1; 7 nucleotides agree with TRBD2. Germline values: CDR1 MDHEN, CDR2 SYDVKM. Trimming took 8 bases from V and 1 from J; bases not matched to a gene: 8. The CDR3 has 15 amino acids. The CDR3 spells CASSEGGGSYNEQFF. For the CDR3, the DNA is TGTGCCAGCTCCGAGGGCGGGGGTTCCTACAATGAGCAGTTCTTC.

This clone was seen only once. This chain uses TRBV5-1 with TRBJ2-2; no clear D. V lost 0 bases and J lost 3, with 15 bases in between. Germline CDR1 is SGHRS and CDR2 is YFSETQ. There are 17 residues in the CDR3. The CDR3 DNA follows: TGCGCCAGCAGCTTGGTTATGGGCTCGTATGACACCGGGGAGCTGTTTTTT. Translated, it gives CASSLVMGSYDTGELFF.

A few counts support this clone. This sequence joins TRBV2 and TRBJ1-6; D gene unclear. The germline V and J ends were trimmed by 5 bases and 7 bases, with 21 bases remaining between them. The CDR3 spans 17 residues. From germline, CDR1 is SNHLY and CDR2 FYNNEI. The DNA for the CDR3 is TGTGCCAGCAGTTCCGACCCTCGGGGTCGGAGGAATTCACCCCTCCACTTT. Translation gives CASSSDPRGRRNSPLHF.